This T cell receptor (beta chain) was obtained from a study of radiotherapy plus CTLA-4 blockade in lung cancer. Comment on this clone: Its antigen is unidentified.

Study-level findings and limits: Best predicting response, reportedly, were early blood T cell clone dynamics, with interferon-beta.

Assay used: immunoSEQ multiplex PCR; TCRdb lists only in-frame clones, some missing. The data hold roughly 75,000 clones, with more than 60% observed a single time. The receptor was isolated from a human donor with non-small cell lung cancer whose response to radiotherapy plus ipilimumab could not be evaluated. Some clones in this sample may be carry-over from other donors' samples. This sample comprised peripheral blood, obtained from a patient treated with radiotherapy plus ipilimumab.

The CDR3 DNA reads as TGTGCCAGCAGCTCCGACAGGGTCTACGAGCAGTACTTC. It translates to CASSSDRVYEQYF. The chain combines TRBV5-6 with TRBJ2-7; 7 positions match TRBD1. The CDR3 has 13 residues. Trimming cost V 3 bases and J 3 bases; bases outside gene matches: 3. Germline-derived CDR1 and CDR2 are SGHDT and YYEEEE.